Below are 24 T cell receptor beta chains sequenced from a single sample in a study of blood T cell repertoires in COVID-19. Assay used: immunoSEQ multiplex PCR; TCRdb lists only in-frame clones, some missing. The sample lists 250,000 or so clones; roughly 84% were seen once. Sequenced input: peripheral blood. The receptors shown here come from a woman in her thirties or forties who had recovered from COVID-19.

J is TRBJ2-3 and V is TRBV4-1; weak D call: TRBD2 (6 bases). Germline V lookup: CDR1 MGHRA, CDR2 YSYEKL. The CDR3 sequence is 12 residues long. The V end was cut by 4 bases, the J end by 8 bases, with 10 bases between. Here the CDR3 reads CASSRLDSTQYF. CDR3 nucleotides: TGCGCCAGCAGCCGACTAGATAGTACGCAGTATTTT.

A few counts support this clone. V gene TRBV11-2 combines with J gene TRBJ2-7; maybe TRBD2 (6 bases). In germline, CDR1 is SGHAT, CDR2 FQNNGV. This CDR3 comprises 13 residues. CDR3 nucleotides: TGTGTTTCCCAGGGAGGCGCTTCCTACGAGCAGTACTTC. It codes for CVSQGGASYEQYF.

V gene TRBV5-1 combines with J gene TRBJ1-2; tentatively, D is TRBD1 (5 bases). Germline loops: CDR1 SGHRS, CDR2 YFSETQ. Trimming pared 0 bases from V and 0 bases from J, leaving 9 bases between. The CDR3 is 15 residues long. The CDR3 sequence is CASSLGTIANYGYTF. Here the CDR3 DNA reads TGCGCCAGCAGCTTGGGGACAATTGCTAACTATGGCTACACCTTC.

The V and J genes are TRBV10-1 and TRBJ2-2; D not certain. V lost 4 bases and J 5 bases, leaving 8 bases between the germline ends. Germline V gene lookup returns CDR1 WNHNN and CDR2 SYGVQD (reference sequence). The CDR3 sequence is 13 residues long. CDR3 bases: TGCGCCAGCAGTGGGCAGTCTACCGGGGAGCTGTTTTTT. It translates to CASSGQSTGELFF.

The gene calls are TRBV5-1 and TRBJ2-3; 10 bases are a match to TRBD2. This CDR3 is built from 15 residues. The V gene's germline CDR1 is SGHRS and CDR2 YFSETQ. The V and J ends lost 9 bases and 4 bases, in that order; junction bases with no gene match: 11. CDR3 DNA sequence: TGCGCCACTAAAGAGGGGACTAGCGTGGCAGATACGCAGTATTTT. Encoded protein: CATKEGTSVADTQYF.

This rearrangement joins TRBV2 to TRBJ1-2; TRBD1 is a possible D gene (6 bases). The CDR3 has 13 residues. Between the trimmed V and J ends, which lost 3 bases and 7 bases, there was a span of 12 bases. Germline V gene lookup returns CDR1 SNHLY and CDR2 FYNNEI. The chain's CDR3 is CASSDRDTGGYTF. CDR3 coding DNA: TGTGCCAGCAGTGATCGGGACACCGGTGGCTACACCTTC.

This rearrangement joins TRBV28 to TRBJ2-3, with 11 bases aligning to TRBD2. This CDR3 has 18 residues. Germline V gives CDR1 MDHEN, CDR2 SYDVKM. V trimming: 6 bases; J trimming: 3 bases; junction bases outside the gene matches: 14. The CDR3 nucleotides read TGTGCCAGCAGCTCCGGGACTAGCGGCCTTCGGGGGACAGATACGCAGTATTTT. This gives the protein CASSSGTSGLRGTDTQYF.

The chain combines TRBV11-2 with TRBJ1-6; TRBD1 matches 9 bases. This CDR3 is 16 amino acids long. Trimming took 5 bases from V and 11 from J; bases not matched to a gene: 13. CDR1 and CDR2 from the germline V gene are SGHAT and FQNNGV. The CDR3 is CASSPLTGGARTPLHF. CDR3 coding DNA: TGTGCCAGCAGCCCCCTGACAGGGGGGGCCCGCACACCCCTCCACTTT.

This clone was counted only a few times. The chain links TRBV19 to TRBJ2-1; 9 bases fit TRBD1. Losses at the gene ends were 5 bases for V and 4 bases for J; bases not matched to a gene: 6. The CDR3 sequence is 15 residues long. The germline gives CDR1 LNHDA, CDR2 SQIVND (reference sequence). The CDR3 loop is CASSATGTGYNEQFF. The CDR3 nucleotides read TGTGCCAGTAGTGCCACCGGGACAGGGTACAATGAGCAGTTCTTC. The whole variable domain, remainder taken from reference TRBV19 and TRBJ2-1, is DGGITQSPKYLFRKEGQNVTLSCEQNLNHDAMYWYRQDPGQGLRLIYYSQIVNDFQKGDIAEGYSVSREKKESFPLTVTSAQKNPTAFYLCASSATGTGYNEQFFGPGTRLTVL.

This sequence joins TRBV11-2 and TRBJ1-6; D possibly corresponds to TRBD1 (6 bases). The germline V and J ends were trimmed by 0 bases and 9 bases, with 21 bases remaining between them. CDR1 and CDR2 (germline): SGHAT, FQNNGV. This CDR3 contains 18 residues. CDR3 in amino acids: CASSLDYRVVLRTSPLHF. The CDR3 nucleotides read TGTGCCAGCAGCTTAGATTACAGGGTTGTTTTGCGGACTTCACCCCTCCACTTT.

This chain links TRBV2 with TRBJ1-2, with D hard to call. Trimming took off 3 bases at V and 0 bases at J, with 8 bases between the two ends. Per the germline V gene, CDR1 is SNHLY and CDR2 is FYNNEI. The CDR3 covers 14 residues. For the CDR3, the DNA is TGTGCCAGCAGTGATGTCGCAGCTAACTATGGCTACACCTTC. The encoded protein is CASSDVAANYGYTF.

The chain combines TRBV5-6 with TRBJ2-5; maybe TRBD2 (5 bases). The CDR3 is 14 residues long. The ends were cut back, 1 base at V and 5 bases at J, with 12 bases in the middle. Germline V gives CDR1 SGHDT, CDR2 YYEEEE. CDR3 DNA sequence: TGTGCCAGCAGCTTGTATACGGGGTTGGAGACCCAGTACTTC. Translating gives CASSLYTGLETQYF.

This clone was seen a single time. The rearrangement joins TRBV4-1 to TRBJ2-5; 15 bases match TRBD2. The V segment lost 4 bases and the J segment 3 bases; nucleotides outside the gene matches: 3. The length of the CDR3 is 16 residues. Germline assignment: CDR1 MGHRA and CDR2 YSYEKL. CDR3 bases: TGCGCCAGCAGCCGAGGACTAGCGGGGGGGGAAGAGACCCAGTACTTC. Its protein product is CASSRGLAGGEETQYF.

The chain couples TRBV6-2 or TRBV6-3 to TRBJ1-4, with a tentative D call TRBD1 (6 bases). CDR1 and CDR2 from the germline V gene are MNHEY and SVGEGT. The V end was cut by 6 bases, the J end by 2 bases, with 10 bases between. The CDR3 is 14 amino acids. The CDR3 nucleotides read TGTGCCAGCAGCCATGACAGGACTAATGAAAAACTGTTTTTT. It encodes CASSHDRTNEKLFF.

The DNA of the CDR3 is TGTGCCAGCAGTGAAAAAGGGACAGGGGCCTACGAGCAGTACTTC. This translates into CASSEKGTGAYEQYF. The chain is built from TRBV6-1 and TRBJ2-7; 10 bases fit TRBD1. Per germline, CDR1 MNHNS and CDR2 SASEGT. Trimming took 2 bases from V and 2 from J; bases not matched to a gene: 3. The CDR3 runs 15 residues.

The V gene is TRBV12-3 or TRBV12-4, the J gene TRBJ1-1; no definite D call. Between the trimmed V and J ends, which lost 3 bases and 0 bases, there was a span of 5 bases. The CDR3 loop spans 13 amino acids. CDR3 DNA sequence: TGTGCCAGCAGTTTTTCAATGAACACTGAAGCTTTCTTT. Translation: CASSFSMNTEAFF.

The CDR3 DNA sequence: TGTGCCAGCAGTTTTCCCACGGGTCTGCGGGGTGGCTACACCTTC. Translation gives CASSFPTGLRGGYTF. The V gene is TRBV28, the J gene TRBJ1-2, with D unresolved. This CDR3 has 15 amino acids. Germline V CDR1 and CDR2: MDHEN, SYDVKM. Trimming took 3 bases from V and 7 from J, leaving 18 bases between them.

This chain uses TRBV5-4 with TRBJ1-2; 8 nucleotides line up with TRBD1. Unmatched junction bases numbered 9, after V lost 4 bases and J lost 4 bases. This CDR3 contains 15 residues. Germline-derived CDR1 and CDR2 are SGHNT and YYREEE (reference sequence). This chain's CDR3 is CASSPALQGAYGYTF. Written as DNA, the CDR3 is TGTGCCAGCAGCCCGGCGCTCCAGGGGGCCTATGGCTACACCTTC.

This clone has only one observation. This rearrangement joins TRBV2 to TRBJ2-7, with 7 bases aligning to TRBD1. Per the germline V gene, CDR1 is SNHLY and CDR2 is FYNNEI. V lost 6 bases to trimming and J lost 0 bases; unmatched junction nucleotides: 8. The CDR3 has 15 residues. The CDR3 reads CASSDPGQISYEQYF. As DNA, the CDR3 is TGTGCCAGCAGCGACCCGGGACAGATCTCCTACGAGCAGTACTTC.

This clone is a singleton in its sample. The chain couples TRBV19 to TRBJ2-7; D gene ambiguous. The CDR3 totals 16 residues. The V gene lost 3 bases and the J gene lost 2 bases, with 17 bases spanning the gap. Germline CDR1 is LNHDA and CDR2 is SQIVND (reference sequence). This chain's CDR3 is CASSMSVRKNPYEQYF. DNA of the CDR3: TGTGCCAGTAGTATGAGCGTCCGGAAGAACCCCTACGAGCAGTACTTC.

This chain connects TRBV6-1 to TRBJ1-1; D gene ambiguous. Trimming left V 2 bases short and J 1 base short, with 8 bases between. CDR3 size: 14 residues. Germline V gene lookup returns CDR1 MNHNS and CDR2 SASEGT. The CDR3 nucleotides read TGTGCCAGCAGTGAACGGGGTGGGAACACTGAAGCTTTCTTT. It codes for CASSERGGNTEAFF.

This clone was observed a few times. V gene TRBV11-2 combines with J gene TRBJ2-1; TRBD2 aligns across 15 bases. Germline V gives CDR1 SGHAT, CDR2 FQNNGV. This CDR3 is 18 amino acids long. V trimming: 6 bases; J trimming: 7 bases; junction bases outside the gene matches: 13. The chain's CDR3 is CASRPPPGLAGGRNEQFF. CDR3 sequence (DNA): TGTGCCAGCAGACCCCCACCCGGACTAGCGGGGGGGAGGAATGAGCAGTTCTTC.

The chain joins TRBV10-3 to TRBJ2-1, with D perhaps matching TRBD1 (5 bases). From germline, CDR1 is ENHRY and CDR2 SYGVKD. The V end was cut by 0 bases, the J end by 2 bases, with 8 bases between. This CDR3 contains 15 residues. CDR3 in DNA: TGTGCCATCAGTGAGTCGCTAGGGGCCTACAATGAGCAGTTCTTC. Translation: CAISESLGAYNEQFF.

This chain connects TRBV6-5 to TRBJ1-3; D is uncertain. The V end was cut by 0 bases, the J end by 1 base, with 10 bases between. From germline, CDR1 is MNHEY and CDR2 SVGAGI. The CDR3 length is 16 residues. CDR3 coding DNA: TGTGCCAGCAGTTACTCGTTTGGCATGTCTGGAAACACCATATATTTT. Protein sequence: CASSYSFGMSGNTIYF.